The 30 T cell receptor beta chains given below trace back to one sample, sequenced in a study of radiotherapy plus CTLA-4 blockade in lung cancer. Here immunoSEQ multiplex PCR was the method, and the copy in TCRdb shows in-frame clones only, minus some. The data hold 50,000 to 65,000 clones, with 70% to 85% observed a single time. The specimen comprised peripheral blood, sampled from a patient treated with radiotherapy plus ipilimumab. These TCRs come from a human donor with non-small cell lung cancer whose response to radiotherapy plus ipilimumab could not be evaluated.

The rearrangement joins TRBV5-1 to TRBJ2-2; TRBD1 agrees at 7 bases. From germline, CDR1 is SGHRS and CDR2 YFSETQ. The CDR3 spans 16 residues. V was pared by 0 bases and J by 4 bases, with 6 bases of the junction left unmatched. CDR3 nucleotide sequence: TGCGCCAGCAGCTTGGAAGGGACAGAACTCACCGGGGAGCTGTTTTTT. Its translation: CASSLEGTELTGELFF.

This clone was counted only a few times. V and J are TRBV6-5 and TRBJ2-1; 10 positions agree with TRBD2. Germline V gene lookup returns CDR1 MNHEY and CDR2 SVGAGI. Trimming removed 0 bases from V and 5 bases from J; junction bases left unmatched: 4. This CDR3 has 16 residues. The CDR3 loop reads CASSYSFTSGDNEQFF. The CDR3 DNA is TGTGCCAGCAGTTACTCGTTTACTAGCGGGGACAATGAGCAGTTCTTC.

The CDR3 DNA reads as TGTGCCAGCAGCGTAGAGGGCCACCAGGGGTCCGGGGAGCTGTTTTTT. It codes for CASSVEGHQGSGELFF. This sequence joins TRBV9 and TRBJ2-2, with D perhaps TRBD1 (6 bases). The CDR3 has 16 residues. Germline V CDR1 and CDR2: SGDLS, YYNGEE. Deletions cut 0 bases from V and 6 bases from J, with 15 bases between.

The genes are TRBV7-2 and TRBJ1-1; the D gene is possibly TRBD1 (6 bases). Trimming removed 1 base at V and 11 bases at J, with 17 bases between. This CDR3 has 14 amino acids. The germline gives CDR1 SGHTA, CDR2 FQGNSA. The CDR3 spells CASSLGRTVVRAFF. CDR3 DNA sequence: TGTGCCAGCAGCTTAGGCCGGACAGTTGTCCGGGCTTTCTTT.

The rearrangement links TRBV10-2 to TRBJ1-2, with D perhaps matching TRBD1 (6 bases). Germline assignment: CDR1 WSHSY and CDR2 SAAADI. The germline V and J ends were trimmed by 2 bases and 4 bases, with 14 bases remaining between them. This CDR3 is built from 15 residues. This chain's CDR3 is CASSEGQLPGYGYTF. CDR3 coding DNA: TGCGCCAGCAGTGAGGGACAGCTACCAGGCTATGGCTACACCTTC.

This clone was counted once. The chain recombines TRBV5-4 with TRBJ1-2; a possible D gene is TRBD1 (6 bases). The CDR3 extends over 14 amino acids. The V and J ends lost 0 bases and 4 bases respectively, with 10 bases between them. Germline values: CDR1 SGHNT, CDR2 YYREEE (reference sequence). DNA for the CDR3: TGTGCCAGCAGCTTGGCTTTGACAGGCTATGGCTACACCTTC. This codes for CASSLALTGYGYTF.

The chain is built from TRBV7-9 and TRBJ2-1; the match to TRBD2 covers 10 bases. The CDR3 loop spans 14 amino acids. The V gene's germline CDR1 is SEHNR and CDR2 FQNEAQ (reference sequence). With V trimmed by 8 bases and J by 10 bases, 11 bases remained unmatched. CDR3 in DNA: TGTGCCAGCGCCAGGCTAGCGGGAGCGGGGGAGCAGTTCTTC. It codes for CASARLAGAGEQFF.

The chain carries TRBV29-1 and TRBJ2-4, with a weak D call TRBD1 (5 bases). The CDR3 runs to 14 residues. The germline V gene encodes CDR1 SQVTM and CDR2 ANQGSEA. V was shortened by 6 bases and J by 2 bases, with 14 bases between the two germline ends. DNA of the CDR3: TGCAGCGTCACCTTAGGGGCTCCCAAAAACATTCAGTACTTC. It encodes CSVTLGAPKNIQYF.

V usage is TRBV7-9 and J usage is TRBJ2-5; no clear D. Germline V gene lookup returns CDR1 SEHNR and CDR2 FQNEAQ (reference sequence). Trimming cost V 2 bases and J 5 bases, with 9 bases left between them. The CDR3 consists of 13 residues. CDR3 in amino acids: CASSLQARETQYF. In DNA form, the CDR3 reads TGTGCCAGCAGCTTACAAGCTCGGGAGACCCAGTACTTC.

V is TRBV27 and J is TRBJ1-1, with a possible D match to TRBD1 (5 bases). Germline CDR1 is MNHEY and CDR2 is SMNVEV (reference sequence). V was pared by 3 bases and J by 3 bases, with 14 bases between. The CDR3 length is 15 residues. In DNA form, the CDR3 reads TGTGCCAGCAGTTTGGCATCTACAGGAGACACTGAAGCTTTCTTT. It encodes CASSLASTGDTEAFF.

The rearrangement links TRBV21-1 to TRBJ2-3; the DNA was not used to check the table's D call, TRBD1. TRBV21-1 is a pseudogene segment. The CDR3 spans 16 residues. This chain's CDR3 is CASSKGGQDEADTQYF. The DNA of the CDR3 is TGTGCCAGCAGCAAAGGAGGACAGGATGAGGCAGATACGCAGTATTTT.

The chain is built from TRBV5-4 and TRBJ1-5, with TRBD1 matching over 7 bases. The CDR3 loop spans 16 amino acids. Germline-derived CDR1 and CDR2 are SGHNT and YYREEE (reference sequence). V lost 4 bases to trimming and J lost 1 base; unmatched junction nucleotides: 8. The CDR3 bases are TGTGCCAGCAGCGAAAAACCGGGACAGAGCAATCAGCCCCAGCATTTT. Its translation: CASSEKPGQSNQPQHF.

V is TRBV10-3 and J is TRBJ1-1, with D possibly being TRBD1 (6 bases). The CDR3 contains 15 residues. V shed 10 bases and J shed 1 base, with 19 bases lying between them. Looked up from germline, CDR1 is ENHRY and CDR2 is SYGVKD. CDR3 bases: TGTGCCACCACGGCAAAACAGGGTAGGAACACTGAAGCTTTCTTT. Amino acid sequence: CATTAKQGRNTEAFF.

This chain connects TRBV7-2 to TRBJ1-1; D remains unclear. Germline V CDR1 and CDR2: SGHTA, FQGNSA. The V end was cut by 0 bases, the J end by 2 bases, with 13 bases between. This CDR3 comprises 16 residues. CDR3 sequence reads: CASSLALWGVNTEAFF. In nucleotides, the CDR3 is TGTGCCAGCAGCTTAGCGCTCTGGGGAGTTAACACTGAAGCTTTCTTT. Filled out from reference TRBV7-2 and TRBJ1-1, the complete variable domain reads GAGVSQSPSNKVTEKGKDVELRCDPISGHTALYWYRQSLGQGLEFLIYFQGNSAPDKSGLPSDRFSAERTGGSVSTLTIQRTQQEDSAVYLCASSLALWGVNTEAFFGQGTRLTVV.

The CDR3 sequence: CAISHSSKAFF. DNA for the CDR3: TGTGCCATCAGCCACAGTTCCAAAGCTTTCTTT. The V call is TRBV10-3, the J call TRBJ1-1; no firm D call. Trimming removed 6 bases at V and 9 bases at J, with 11 bases between. The CDR3 length is 11 residues. The germline gives CDR1 ENHRY, CDR2 SYGVKD.

The chain recombines TRBV11-2 with TRBJ1-4, with D perhaps matching TRBD1 (5 bases). The CDR3 runs 13 residues. Germline lookup yields CDR1 SGHAT and CDR2 FQNNGV. Trimming cost V 5 bases and J 6 bases, with 10 bases left between them. In DNA, the CDR3 is TGTGCCAGCAGCCGGGCCAGGGATGAAAAACTGTTTTTT. Protein: CASSRARDEKLFF.

This clone was detected only a few times. This chain uses TRBV4-3 with TRBJ1-2; 11 nucleotides agree with TRBD1. Germline V gene lookup returns CDR1 LGHNA and CDR2 YSLEER. Trimming at V came to 5 bases and at J to 7 bases, leaving 9 bases not matched to a gene. The CDR3 runs to 15 residues. CDR3 loop: CASSTQGQGAFGYTF. In DNA form, the CDR3 reads TGCGCCAGCAGCACCCAAGGACAGGGGGCATTTGGCTACACCTTC.

The chain recombines TRBV10-3 with TRBJ2-2, with 9 bases aligning to TRBD2. This CDR3 region has 18 residues. Per germline, CDR1 ENHRY and CDR2 SYGVKD. Trimming took 6 bases from V and 3 from J; bases not matched to a gene: 14. The CDR3 nucleotides read TGTGCCATCAGAGCAGGTGCGGGGGGGGCATCGGACACCGGGGAGCTGTTTTTT. Amino acids: CAIRAGAGGASDTGELFF.

V gene TRBV28 combines with J gene TRBJ2-5; a possible D gene is TRBD2 (6 bases). Trimming cost V 3 bases and J 2 bases, with 10 bases left between them. CDR3 size: 14 residues. The germline gives CDR1 MDHEN, CDR2 SYDVKM. The CDR3 region has the DNA TGTGCCAGCAGTTTTTCTAGCGCTCAAGAGACCCAGTACTTC. Its translation is CASSFSSAQETQYF.

The chain joins TRBV2 to TRBJ1-2, with 7 bases lining up with TRBD1. The CDR3 sequence is 13 residues long. The germline V gene encodes CDR1 SNHLY and CDR2 FYNNEI. The trim removed 1 base at V and 8 bases at J, leaving 4 bases unmatched. CDR3 residues: CASSEGQGWGYTF. CDR3 nucleotides: TGTGCCAGCAGTGAAGGACAGGGCTGGGGCTACACCTTC.

This clone was counted only a few times. The rearrangement links TRBV5-4 to TRBJ2-7, with 9 bases fitting TRBD2. Trimming removed 4 bases from V and 1 base from J; junction bases left unmatched: 6. CDR1 and CDR2 (germline): SGHNT, YYREEE (reference sequence). The CDR3 is 15 amino acids. CDR3 region: CASSQGLARSYEQYF. The CDR3 DNA sequence: TGTGCCAGCAGCCAAGGACTAGCGAGGTCCTACGAGCAGTACTTC.

V is TRBV28 and J is TRBJ1-2; D might be TRBD1 (6 bases). V gave up 4 bases and J gave up 8 bases, with 17 bases separating them. The CDR3 loop spans 14 amino acids. The germline V gene encodes CDR1 MDHEN and CDR2 SYDVKM. CDR3 DNA sequence: TGTGCCAGCAGTTCCGGGGACCACGACAGGGGCTACACCTTC. It codes for CASSSGDHDRGYTF.

The V and J genes are TRBV11-2 and TRBJ2-5; 16 nucleotides align to TRBD2. The V and J ends lost 1 base and 6 bases, in that order; junction bases with no gene match: 8. This CDR3 comprises 18 residues. Germline-derived CDR1 and CDR2 are SGHAT and FQNNGV. The CDR3 nucleotides read TGTGCCAGCAGCTTAGGGGGGGGGACTAGCGGGAGGGTACAGACCCAGTACTTC. Residues: CASSLGGGTSGRVQTQYF.

In this sample, this clone turned up a few times. The rearrangement uses TRBV7-9 and TRBJ1-4; unclear D gene. V dropped 1 base and J dropped 6 bases, with 9 bases sitting between them. CDR3 length equals 14 residues. The germline V gene has CDR1 SEHNR and CDR2 FQNEAQ (reference sequence). CDR3 loop: CASSLGHIDEKLFF. The CDR3, as DNA: TGTGCCAGCAGCTTAGGACATATAGATGAAAAACTGTTTTTT.

The chain recombines TRBV15 with TRBJ1-5; possible D gene TRBD1, 6 bases. Per the germline V gene, CDR1 is LNHNV and CDR2 is YYDKDF (reference sequence). V was trimmed by 1 base and J by 7 bases, leaving 14 bases between them. This CDR3 has 15 amino acids. CDR3 coding DNA: TGTGCCACCAGCAGAGGGCAGGGGCAGGGGCAGCCCCAGCATTTT. Its protein product is CATSRGQGQGQPQHF. Based on the CDR3 plus reference TRBV15 and TRBJ1-5, the full variable domain is DAMVIQNPRYQVTQFGKPVTLSCSQTLNHNVMYWYQQKSSQAPKLLFHYYDKDFNNEADTPDNFQSRRPNTSFCFLDIRSPGLGDTAMYLCATSRGQGQGQPQHFGDGTRLSIL.

The CDR3 protein is CASSEARGSNQPQHF. CDR3 nucleotide sequence: TGTGCCAGCAGTGAAGCTAGGGGGAGCAATCAGCCCCAGCATTTT. The chain employs TRBV2 and TRBJ1-5; TRBD1 is a possible D gene (6 bases). CDR1 is SNHLY and CDR2 is FYNNEI in the germline V gene. There are 15 residues in the CDR3. V gave up 0 bases and J gave up 1 base, with 7 bases separating them.

The V gene is TRBV6-1, the J gene TRBJ1-2; 7 nucleotides match TRBD1. The V and J ends lost 7 bases and 6 bases, in that order; junction bases with no gene match: 14. This CDR3 has 15 amino acids. Germline CDR1 is MNHNS and CDR2 is SASEGT. The CDR3 bases are TGTGCCAGCACCCCCAGGGGGTCCGTGGGAGATGGCTACACCTTC. Encoded protein: CASTPRGSVGDGYTF.

This clone is labeled as medium-sized. The chain couples TRBV5-6 to TRBJ1-2; D call uncertain. V was clipped by 0 bases and J by 2 bases, with 11 bases between them. The CDR3 length is 15 residues. The germline CDR1 and CDR2 sequences are SGHDT and YYEEEE. The CDR3 nucleotides read TGTGCCAGCAGCTTGGGGGAGAGGAGGAACTATGGCTACACCTTC. Amino acids: CASSLGERRNYGYTF.

This chain joins TRBV9 and TRBJ1-4; D is perhaps TRBD1 (6 bases). CDR1 is SGDLS and CDR2 is YYNGEE in the germline V gene. The CDR3 is made up of 17 amino acids. V was cut by 1 base and J by 0 bases, with 13 bases left in between. Written as DNA, the CDR3 is TGTGCCAGCAGCGTATCAGTAGGGACAACAACTAATGAAAAACTGTTTTTT. It codes for CASSVSVGTTTNEKLFF.

The chain combines TRBV19 with TRBJ1-4; 9 bases line up with TRBD1. Trimming at V came to 6 bases and at J to 8 bases, leaving 10 bases not matched to a gene. The CDR3 totals 15 residues. Germline loops: CDR1 LNHDA, CDR2 SQIVND (reference sequence). CDR3 in amino acids: CASSREETGGEKLFF. The CDR3, as DNA: TGTGCCAGTAGCCGCGAGGAGACAGGGGGGGAAAAACTGTTTTTT.